This TCR beta chain stems from a study of shared clonotypes between healthy human individuals. The CDR3 has 11 residues. CDR1 and CDR2 (germline): SQVTM, ANQGSEA. Points on this clone: One end of the junction does not line up with germline, which may come from a read error.

The method was immunoSEQ multiplex PCR; TCRdb's version includes in-frame clones alone and lacks a portion of them. The data show 400,000 to 500,000 clones, roughly 85% seen once. The clonotype was recovered from a woman aged 40 to 50 in good health. Some clones in this sample may be carry-over from other donors' samples. Sequencing used PBMCs. The rearrangement uses TRBV29-1 and TRBJ1-4; a weak D match, TRBD1 (5 bases). The CDR3 protein is CSVADPQGGIF. As DNA, the CDR3 is TGCAGCGTTGCTGATCCCCAGGGAGGGATTTTT.